The next 21 T cell receptor beta chains were all read from a single sample in a study of blood T cell repertoires in COVID-19. Measured with immunoSEQ multiplex PCR; TCRdb has only the in-frame clones, and not every one. This table holds about 130,000 clones, roughly 90% found once. Sequenced material: peripheral blood. Receptors originate from a woman over 75 with acute or convalescent COVID-19.

The chain employs TRBV6-5 and TRBJ1-1; a possible D gene is TRBD1 (6 bases). The CDR3 runs to 13 residues. Trimming removed 5 bases from V and 4 bases from J, with 11 bases in between. Germline V gives CDR1 MNHEY, CDR2 SVGAGI. CDR3 DNA sequence: TGTGCCAGCAGTAACCGGGACACCACTGAAGCTTTCTTT. Translated, it gives CASSNRDTTEAFF.

The chain uses TRBV5-4 and TRBJ1-2, with D unclear. CDR3 length: 15 amino acids. Germline V gene sequence: CDR1 SGHNT, CDR2 YYREEE (reference sequence). Trimming shortened V by 0 bases and J by 1 base, and 10 bases separated the two germline ends. CDR3 nucleotides: TGTGCCAGCAGCTTGGAGTTGAAGAGTAACTATGGCTACACCTTC. This encodes CASSLELKSNYGYTF.

The V gene is TRBV27, the J gene TRBJ2-3; TRBD2 matches at 9 bases. CDR1 is MNHEY, CDR2 SMNVEV, per germline (reference sequence). Trimming cost V 4 bases and J 4 bases; bases outside gene matches: 6. This CDR3 contains 15 residues. This CDR3 is CASSWVAGVADTQYF. CDR3 nucleotide sequence: TGTGCCAGCAGTTGGGTAGCGGGAGTTGCAGATACGCAGTATTTT.

The V gene is TRBV24-1, the J gene TRBJ1-1, with D possibly TRBD1 on 6 matching bases. CDR1 and CDR2 (germline): KGHDR, SFDVKD. This CDR3 spans 16 amino acids. V was trimmed by 0 bases and J by 1 base, leaving 11 bases between them. The CDR3, as DNA: TGTGCCACCAGTGATTTGAAGGGGACATCGAACACTGAAGCTTTCTTT. It yields the protein CATSDLKGTSNTEAFF.

The CDR3: CASSTRQGGFGYTF. The CDR3, as DNA: TGTGCCAGCAGCACGAGACAGGGGGGCTTTGGCTACACCTTC. The chain joins TRBV7-8 to TRBJ1-2; 9 positions match TRBD1. The CDR3 runs to 14 residues. CDR1 and CDR2 (germline): SGHVS, FQNEAQ. Trimming took 5 bases from V and 7 from J; bases not matched to a gene: 8. The full variable domain, in which reference TRBV7-8 and TRBJ1-2 provide the parts outside the CDR3, is GAGVSQSPRYKVAKRGQDVALRCDPISGHVSLFWYQQALGQGPEFLTYFQNEAQLDKSGLPSDRFFAERPEGSVSTLKIQRTQQEDSAVYLCASSTRQGGFGYTFGSGTRLTVV.

V usage is TRBV13 and J usage is TRBJ1-2, with a possible D match to TRBD1 (5 bases). Germline CDR1 and CDR2: PRHDT and FYEKMQ (reference sequence). The CDR3 is 14 residues long. Between the trimmed V and J ends, which lost 0 bases and 6 bases, there was a span of 11 bases. Written as DNA, the CDR3 is TGTGCCAGCAGCTTAGGATCAGGGTTTAATGGCTACACCTTC. It specifies CASSLGSGFNGYTF.

The chain has TRBV28 and TRBJ1-6; 8 bases are a match to TRBD1. Trimming took 8 bases from V and 10 from J; bases not matched to a gene: 10. The CDR3 spans 14 residues. CDR1 MDHEN and CDR2 SYDVKM come from the germline V gene. This CDR3 is CASSTGQAGSPLHF. The CDR3 DNA reads TGTGCCAGCTCTACGGGACAGGCGGGGTCACCCCTCCACTTT.

V is TRBV9 and J is TRBJ1-6; TRBD1 is a possible D gene (6 bases). The CDR3 runs to 15 residues. Germline V gene data show CDR1 as SGDLS and CDR2 as YYNGEE. Trimming stripped 0 bases from V and 7 bases from J, with 11 bases between. CDR3 residues: CASSVEGVVNSPLHF. The DNA for the CDR3 is TGTGCCAGCAGCGTAGAGGGGGTTGTCAATTCACCCCTCCACTTT. Complete variable domain (other parts from reference TRBV9 and TRBJ1-6): DSGVTQTPKHLITATGQRVTLRCSPRSGDLSVYWYQQSLDQGLQFLIQYYNGEERAKGNILERFSAQQFPDLHSELNLSSLELGDSALYFCASSVEGVVNSPLHFGNGTRLTVT.

The chain joins TRBV7-3 to TRBJ2-2, with 11 bases lining up with TRBD2. Unmatched junction bases numbered 9, after V lost 5 bases and J lost 4 bases. Germline CDR1 SGHTA, CDR2 FQGTGA. CDR3 size: 17 residues. CDR3 coding DNA: TGTGCCAGCAGCCAAACTAGCGGGAGTGGGTTCACCGGGGAGCTGTTTTTT. Encoded protein: CASSQTSGSGFTGELFF.

The chain joins TRBV7-2 to TRBJ1-2, with TRBD1 identical over 7 bases. The CDR3 is 16 residues long. CDR1 and CDR2 from the germline V gene are SGHTA and FQGNSA. V shed 5 bases and J 5 bases; nucleotides not matched to a gene: 14. The CDR3 sequence: CASSQAQAGGWYGYTF. CDR3 DNA sequence: TGTGCCAGCAGCCAAGCGCAGGCAGGGGGTTGGTATGGCTACACCTTC.

This clone was counted a few times. This CDR3 is also generated by other DNA sequences in the sample. This chain uses TRBV6-5 with TRBJ1-1; weak D call: TRBD1 (5 bases). CDR3 length: 15 residues. The germline V gene encodes CDR1 MNHEY and CDR2 SVGAGI. The V end was cut by 0 bases, the J end by 1 base, with 9 bases between. The CDR3, as DNA: TGTGCCAGCAGTTACTCGAGTAGGGGGAACACTGAAGCTTTCTTT. Its protein is CASSYSSRGNTEAFF.

CDR3 sequence reads: CASSVELGTSGTGLNEQFF. The CDR3 DNA sequence: TGTGCCAGCAGCGTAGAGTTGGGAACTAGCGGGACCGGGCTGAATGAGCAGTTCTTC. The genes are TRBV9 and TRBJ2-1; TRBD2 aligns across 10 bases. J was trimmed by 7 bases and V by 0 bases; bases with no gene match: 16. The CDR3 sequence is 19 residues long. CDR1 SGDLS and CDR2 YYNGEE come from the germline V gene.

The gene calls are TRBV5-5 and TRBJ1-6, with TRBD1 as a possible D gene (5 bases). CDR1 and CDR2 (germline): SGHKS, YYEKEE (reference sequence). CDR3 length: 19 amino acids. V was clipped by 1 base and J by 4 bases, with 21 bases between them. For the CDR3, the DNA is TGTGCCAGCAGCTTGAGTGAGACAGCAAAAAATTATTATAATTCACCCCTCCACTTT. Translated, it gives CASSLSETAKNYYNSPLHF.

This clone has just one count. The chain couples TRBV4-3 to TRBJ2-3, with 8 bases that match TRBD1. Germline V gene sequence: CDR1 LGHNA, CDR2 YSLEER. The length of the CDR3 is 16 residues. After removal of 4 bases from V and 2 bases from J, the junction contained 8 bases not matched to a gene. CDR3 nucleotides: TGCGCCAGCAGCCGGCAGGGACAGGTGAACACAGATACGCAGTATTTT. This translates into CASSRQGQVNTDTQYF.

V gene TRBV28 combines with J gene TRBJ1-6, with 7 bases that match TRBD1. The germline V gene has CDR1 MDHEN and CDR2 SYDVKM. V shed 5 bases, J shed 10 bases, and the junction held 5 bases outside the gene matches. The CDR3 consists of 13 residues. Here the CDR3 reads CASSRNRGSPLHF. The CDR3 coding sequence is TGTGCCAGCAGTCGCAACAGGGGATCACCCCTCCACTTT.

The chain uses TRBV7-6 and TRBJ2-7; 8 bases are a match to TRBD2. CDR3 length: 17 amino acids. Germline CDR1 is SGHVS and CDR2 is FNYEAQ. V gave up 5 bases and J gave up 6 bases; unmatched junction bases: 18. CDR3 coding DNA: TGTGCCAGCAGCCCCCTGGGGGGGAGCGGGAGTATCCGCGAGCAGTACTTC. Its protein is CASSPLGGSGSIREQYF.

Comment on this clone: Mismatch with germline at one junction end may stem from a read error. V and J are TRBV19 and TRBJ2-3; weak D call: TRBD1 (6 bases). There are 15 residues in the CDR3. Germline values: CDR1 LNHDA, CDR2 SQIVND (reference sequence). CDR3 residues: CASSIPGPRTETQYF. The CDR3, as DNA: TGTGCCAGTAGTATTCCTGGACCACGGACAGAGACGCAGTATTTT.

This clone was picked up a small number of times. V is TRBV3-1 (or the pseudogene TRBV3-2) and J is TRBJ2-5, with D possibly matching TRBD1 (5 bases). CDR1 is LGHDT, CDR2 YNNKEL, per germline (reference sequence). The CDR3 spans 14 residues. Trimming stripped 3 bases from V and 4 bases from J, with 12 bases between. CDR3 nucleotides: TGTGCCAGCAGCCACCAGGGCGCCCTAGAGACCCAGTACTTC. Its protein is CASSHQGALETQYF.

This clone was observed a single time. The V gene is TRBV5-4, the J gene TRBJ1-5; 7 bases agree with TRBD1. Germline V CDR1 and CDR2: SGHNT, YYREEE (reference sequence). There are 18 residues in the CDR3. With V trimmed by 6 bases and J by 3 bases, 18 bases remained unmatched. The CDR3 DNA sequence: TGTGCCAGCATCCTTCCGACAGGGTCAGGGGTTGCCAATCAGCCCCAGCATTTT. The encoded protein is CASILPTGSGVANQPQHF.

J is TRBJ2-3 and V is TRBV27; maybe TRBD1 (5 bases). The CDR3 extends over 17 amino acids. Deletions cut 0 bases from V and 1 base from J, with 14 bases between. Germline loops: CDR1 MNHEY, CDR2 SMNVEV (reference sequence). The CDR3 bases are TGTGCCAGCAGTTTATCCATCAGGGCCCTAGGCACAGATACGCAGTATTTT. It translates to CASSLSIRALGTDTQYF.

V usage is TRBV29-1 and J usage is TRBJ1-2; D gene unclear. Trimming pared 6 bases from V and 6 bases from J, leaving 14 bases between. Germline V lookup: CDR1 SQVTM, CDR2 ANQGSEA. CDR3 length: 12 amino acids. CDR3 DNA sequence: TGCAGCGTACTAGACCCTAGGGATGGCTACACCTTC. Protein: CSVLDPRDGYTF.